Listed here is a single T cell receptor beta chain. Sequencing was performed with immunoSEQ multiplex PCR; in TCRdb, only in-frame clones are kept and a portion is missing. The sample includes 200,000 to 250,000 clones, approximately 79% of them seen just once. This entry belongs to a study of cytotoxic CD8 clonotypes in ibrutinib-treated CLL. For the study at large: Response was recorded as partial in approximately 24 patients and complete in 2; at median around 70 months, around 15 remained remitted and some 12 had progressed.

This CDR3 comprises 21 residues. Trimming at V came to 3 bases and at J to 6 bases, leaving 23 bases not matched to a gene. Germline CDR1 reads KGHSH; CDR2 reads LQKENI. The sequencing here drew on PBMCs, taken after 12 months of ibrutinib treatment. The TCR comes from a human donor with chronic lymphocytic leukemia. The J gene is TRBJ2-7, the V gene TRBV18; 13 positions agree with TRBD2. CDR3 coding DNA: TGTGCCAGCTCACCCGGACTAGCGGGAGTTGTGTTCCCCTCCCCAAGAGGCGAGCAGTACTTC. It yields the protein CASSPGLAGVVFPSPRGEQYF.